The entry that follows covers one T cell receptor beta chain sequence. Repertoires were generated with immunoSEQ multiplex PCR, while TCRdb's copy carries only in-frame clones and drops some. Of roughly 150,000 clones detected, approximately 89% appear once; the ten largest clones hold 25% to 30%. These data belong to a study of blood T cell repertoires in COVID-19. On the study more broadly: Sample material is recorded as cDNA or gDNA derived from T cells, B-cell-depleted T cells, or PBMCs.

J lost 4 bases, V lost 6 bases, and 8 bases had no gene match. The CDR3 sequence is 14 residues long. Germline-derived CDR1 and CDR2 are MGHRA and YSYEKL. The chain carries TRBV4-1 and TRBJ2-7; 8 bases match TRBD1. This clonotype was obtained from a human donor in a cohort sampled during active COVID-19. The specimen was peripheral blood. The CDR3 loop is CASSSSTGGYEQYF. The DNA for the CDR3 is TGCGCCAGCAGTTCCTCCACAGGGGGTTACGAGCAGTACTTC.